What follows are 22 T cell receptor beta chains derived from one specimen sequenced in a study of blood T cell repertoires in COVID-19. The repertoire was sequenced with immunoSEQ multiplex PCR; TCRdb's copy has only in-frame clones and lacks some. The sample has 100,000 or so clones, around 90% seen once; the top ten hold around 15%. Sequences were obtained from peripheral blood. The receptors were gathered from a man aged 45-65 years with acute or convalescent COVID-19.

The chain uses TRBV28 and TRBJ2-3; TRBD2 agrees at 9 bases. This CDR3 is built from 16 residues. The germline CDR1 and CDR2 sequences are MDHEN and SYDVKM. Trimming removed 6 bases from V and 6 bases from J; junction bases left unmatched: 13. CDR3 protein: CASSPHGAGGPDTQYF. The CDR3 coding sequence is TGTGCCAGCAGCCCTCACGGGGCGGGGGGGCCGGATACGCAGTATTTT. Full variable domain (remainder filled in from reference TRBV28 and TRBJ2-3): DVKVTQSSRYLVKRTGEKVFLECVQDMDHENMFWYRQDPGLGLRLIYFSYDVKMKEKGDIPEGYSVSREKKERFSLILESASTNQTSMYLCASSPHGAGGPDTQYFGPGTRLTVL.

This clone was seen only once. The chain uses TRBV5-1 and TRBJ1-6; the D gene is possibly TRBD1 (6 bases). V dropped 0 bases and J dropped 7 bases, with 11 bases sitting between them. The CDR3 extends over 15 amino acids. Germline loops: CDR1 SGHRS, CDR2 YFSETQ. CDR3 residues: CASSLDGQSNSPLHF. The DNA of the CDR3 is TGCGCCAGCAGCTTGGACGGACAGAGCAATTCACCCCTCCACTTT.

The chain is built from TRBV2 and TRBJ2-5; D perhaps matches TRBD2 (7 bases). V was shortened by 9 bases and J by 5 bases, with 10 bases between the two germline ends. CDR3 length: 11 amino acids. Germline lookup yields CDR1 SNHLY and CDR2 FYNNEI. The CDR3: CARQGGETQYF. Here the CDR3 DNA reads TGTGCCAGACAGGGAGGGGAGACCCAGTACTTC. The whole variable domain, filled in from reference TRBV2 and TRBJ2-5, reads EPEVTQTPSHQVTQMGQEVILRCVPISNHLYFYWYRQILGQKVEFLVSFYNNEISEKSEIFDDQFSVERPDGSNFTLKIRSTKLEDSAMYFCARQGGETQYFGPGTRLLVL.

As DNA, the CDR3 is TGCGCCAGCAGCCAAGATTTGGTAGACAGGGGGCGTGGGGCTTTCTTT. This codes for CASSQDLVDRGRGAFF. V is TRBV4-1 and J is TRBJ1-1; 10 bases are a match to TRBD1. V shed 0 bases, J shed 11 bases, and the junction held 12 bases outside the gene matches. The V gene's germline CDR1 is MGHRA and CDR2 YSYEKL. The CDR3 is made up of 16 amino acids.

The chain recombines TRBV7-9 with TRBJ2-1; 8 bases fit TRBD1. CDR3 size: 18 residues. The trim removed 0 bases at V and 8 bases at J, leaving 15 bases unmatched. Per germline, CDR1 SEHNR and CDR2 FQNEAQ (reference sequence). In nucleotides, the CDR3 is TGTGCCAGCAGCTTAGCAGGACAGGGTCCCCACTACGGGCATGAGCAGTTCTTC. Amino acids: CASSLAGQGPHYGHEQFF.

The rearrangement joins TRBV18 to TRBJ1-1, with D unresolved. The ends were cut back, 7 bases at V and 6 bases at J, with 12 bases in the middle. Germline V gene lookup returns CDR1 KGHSH and CDR2 LQKENI. The CDR3 sequence is 12 residues long. In DNA, the CDR3 is TGTGCCAGCTTCGCAGGCCCCTCTGAAGCTTTCTTT. Encoded protein: CASFAGPSEAFF.

This rearrangement joins TRBV18 to TRBJ1-1; D is perhaps TRBD1 (6 bases). The V gene lost 4 bases and the J gene lost 7 bases, with 22 bases spanning the gap. Per the germline V gene, CDR1 is KGHSH and CDR2 is LQKENI. The CDR3 is 16 amino acids. The CDR3 nucleotides read TGTGCCAGCTCACTGACCTCAGGGAGGGGGGTTGTTGAAGCTTTCTTT. Its translation is CASSLTSGRGVVEAFF.

The chain links TRBV24-1 to TRBJ1-5, with a possible D match to TRBD1 (6 bases). Germline V gene sequence: CDR1 KGHDR, CDR2 SFDVKD. The V gene lost 11 bases and the J gene lost 2 bases, with 21 bases spanning the gap. The CDR3 has 16 amino acids. In DNA, the CDR3 is TGTGCCAGCAATTCCCCGAAGGCAGGGGGCAATCAGCCCCAGCATTTT. It is translated as CASNSPKAGGNQPQHF.

The chain uses TRBV18 and TRBJ1-5, with a tentative D call TRBD1 (5 bases). CDR3 length: 12 amino acids. In germline, CDR1 is KGHSH, CDR2 LQKENI. The V end was cut by 3 bases, the J end by 7 bases, with 7 bases between. The CDR3 loop reads CASSPDTQPQHF. The CDR3 DNA sequence: TGTGCCAGCTCACCGGACACCCAGCCCCAGCATTTT.

J is TRBJ2-5 and V is TRBV3-1 (or the pseudogene TRBV3-2); 8 nucleotides match TRBD1. In germline, CDR1 is LGHDT, CDR2 YNNKEL (reference sequence). V was clipped by 4 bases and J by 5 bases; unmatched bases: 12. This CDR3 region has 16 residues. CDR3 in DNA: TGTGCCAGCAGCCGTAACACAGGGGGGTTTGGGGAGACCCAGTACTTC. It is translated as CASSRNTGGFGETQYF.

J is TRBJ2-5 and V is TRBV27, with TRBD2 matching over 13 bases. CDR3 length: 17 residues. The germline gives CDR1 MNHEY, CDR2 SMNVEV (reference sequence). Trimming took 6 bases from V and 5 from J; bases not matched to a gene: 12. CDR3 nucleotides: TGTGCCAGCAGGGACACACTAGCGGGGGGGCCTCGTGAGACCCAGTACTTC. Translation gives CASRDTLAGGPRETQYF.

The chain employs TRBV30 and TRBJ1-5; tentative D call: TRBD1 (6 bases). V was clipped by 3 bases and J by 4 bases, with 13 bases between them. Germline V gene lookup returns CDR1 GTSNPN and CDR2 SVGIG (reference sequence). This CDR3 is built from 14 residues. This CDR3 reads CAWSNSQGNQPQHF. In DNA, the CDR3 is TGTGCCTGGAGCAACTCACAGGGAAATCAGCCCCAGCATTTT.

J is TRBJ1-4 and V is TRBV6-6, with D tentatively TRBD1 (5 bases). CDR3 length equals 15 residues. Germline lookup yields CDR1 MNHNY and CDR2 SVGAGI (reference sequence). Trimming stripped 0 bases from V and 6 bases from J, with 11 bases between. CDR3 sequence (DNA): TGTGCCAGCAGTTACTCGGGGGGTTGGGATGAAAAACTGTTTTTT. Encoded protein: CASSYSGGWDEKLFF.

The chain recombines TRBV21-1 with TRBJ2-3; TRBD2 was called by the table and not checked on the DNA. TRBV21-1 is shown as a pseudogene. This CDR3 contains 16 residues. This CDR3 reads CASSSGLAGRTDTQYF. CDR3 in DNA: TGTGCCAGCAGCTCCGGGCTAGCGGGGCGCACAGATACGCAGTATTTT.

This chain uses TRBV10-1 with TRBJ2-5; TRBD1 matches 7 bases. The V gene's germline CDR1 is WNHNN and CDR2 SYGVQD (reference sequence). Unmatched junction bases numbered 9, after V lost 10 bases and J lost 1 base. CDR3 size: 14 residues. The CDR3 sequence: CATPDRVPQETQYF. CDR3 sequence (DNA): TGCGCCACCCCCGACAGGGTGCCCCAAGAGACCCAGTACTTC.

This chain connects TRBV28 to TRBJ1-6, with 8 nucleotides matching TRBD1. Trimming took 4 bases from V and 7 from J; bases not matched to a gene: 6. The germline gives CDR1 MDHEN, CDR2 SYDVKM. The CDR3 is 15 residues long. Written as DNA, the CDR3 is TGTGCCAGCAGTTCCACAGGGGGTTGGAATTCACCCCTCCACTTT. Translating gives CASSSTGGWNSPLHF.

The chain is built from TRBV7-2 and TRBJ1-6, with D tentatively TRBD1 (6 bases). In germline, CDR1 is SGHTA, CDR2 FQGNSA. With 5 bases removed from V and 3 bases from J, the gap between germline ends came to 14 bases. This CDR3 contains 16 residues. The CDR3 is CASSPQGPGYNSPLHF. DNA for the CDR3: TGTGCCAGCAGCCCCCAGGGGCCCGGCTATAATTCACCCCTCCACTTT.

The V call is TRBV30, the J call TRBJ1-5; the D is unclear. This CDR3 has 14 amino acids. The germline gives CDR1 GTSNPN, CDR2 SVGIG (reference sequence). Trimming shortened V by 1 base and J by 6 bases, and 13 bases separated the two germline ends. The CDR3 sequence is CAWSAGVSSQPQHF. The CDR3 DNA reads TGTGCCTGGAGTGCCGGGGTCTCGAGTCAGCCCCAGCATTTT.

The chain links TRBV6-1 to TRBJ2-1; D possibly corresponds to TRBD2 (6 bases). V was clipped by 2 bases and J by 6 bases, with 14 bases between them. The CDR3 loop spans 15 amino acids. Germline CDR1 is MNHNS and CDR2 is SASEGT. CDR3 amino acids: CASSERLVGFNEQFF. CDR3 in DNA: TGTGCCAGCAGTGAAAGACTAGTGGGTTTCAATGAGCAGTTCTTC.

The rearrangement joins TRBV6-1 to TRBJ2-1; D possibly corresponds to TRBD2 (6 bases). Germline CDR1 reads MNHNS; CDR2 reads SASEGT. The length of the CDR3 is 12 residues. Trimming left V 3 bases short and J 9 bases short, with 9 bases between. CDR3 sequence: CASSDPSVEQFF. As DNA, the CDR3 is TGTGCCAGCAGTGACCCTAGCGTTGAGCAGTTCTTC.

V gene TRBV5-1 combines with J gene TRBJ1-2; D is undetermined. There are 14 residues in the CDR3. CDR1 and CDR2 (germline): SGHRS, YFSETQ. V dropped 0 bases and J dropped 0 bases, with 6 bases sitting between them. As DNA, the CDR3 is TGCGCCAGCAGCTTGGATGACACTAACTATGGCTACACCTTC. As protein: CASSLDDTNYGYTF.

The chain is built from TRBV6-5 and TRBJ2-3, with 12 positions matching TRBD2. With 10 bases clipped from V and 2 bases from J, the junction kept 4 bases outside the gene matches. The germline gives CDR1 MNHEY, CDR2 SVGAGI. The CDR3 spans 14 residues. CDR3 residues: CATGLAGSTDTQYF. The DNA of the CDR3 is TGTGCCACAGGACTAGCGGGGTCCACAGATACGCAGTATTTT.